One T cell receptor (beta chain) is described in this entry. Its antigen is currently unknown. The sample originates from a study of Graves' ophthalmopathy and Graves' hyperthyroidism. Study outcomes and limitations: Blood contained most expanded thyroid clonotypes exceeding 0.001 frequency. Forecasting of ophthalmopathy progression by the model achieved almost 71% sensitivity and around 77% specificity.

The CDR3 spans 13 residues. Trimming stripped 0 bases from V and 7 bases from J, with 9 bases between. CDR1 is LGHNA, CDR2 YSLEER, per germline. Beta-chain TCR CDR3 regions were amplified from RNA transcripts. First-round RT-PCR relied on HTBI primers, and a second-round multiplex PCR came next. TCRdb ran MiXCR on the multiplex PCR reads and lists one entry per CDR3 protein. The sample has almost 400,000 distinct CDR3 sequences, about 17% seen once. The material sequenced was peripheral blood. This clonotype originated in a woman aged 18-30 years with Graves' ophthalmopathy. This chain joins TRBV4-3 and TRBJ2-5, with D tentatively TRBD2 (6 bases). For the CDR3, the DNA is TGCGCCAGCAGCCAAGAACCCGGGGGGACCCAGTACTTC. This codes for CASSQEPGGTQYF.